These 30 T cell receptor beta chains share one sample of origin, sequenced in a study of shared clonotypes between healthy human individuals. Naive-designated CD8 cells lacked CD45RO, were positively enriched for CCR7, and omitted terminally differentiated effector memory CD45RA+ cells. Assay used: immunoSEQ multiplex PCR; TCRdb lists only in-frame clones, some missing. The sample has hundreds of thousands of clones; about 95% are singletons. The sequencing input was naive CD8+ T cells sorted from blood. These receptors were taken from a woman aged 30 to 39 in good health.

The chain employs TRBV9 and TRBJ1-1; D gene uncertain. Trimming took 0 bases from V and 0 from J, leaving 12 bases between them. The CDR3 is 16 amino acids. Germline-derived CDR1 and CDR2 are SGDLS and YYNGEE. The CDR3 DNA reads as TGTGCCAGCAGCGTAGATCACTCGAAAATGAACACTGAAGCTTTCTTT. Translating it yields CASSVDHSKMNTEAFF.

V gene TRBV25-1 combines with J gene TRBJ2-1; 9 bases are a match to TRBD2. The CDR3 runs 15 residues. In germline, CDR1 is MGHDK, CDR2 SYGVNS. With V trimmed by 4 bases and J by 6 bases, 7 bases remained unmatched. DNA for the CDR3: TGTGCCAGCAGTGGAACCGGGACTAGCAGCAATGAGCAGTTCTTC. It codes for CASSGTGTSSNEQFF.

This rearrangement joins TRBV13 to TRBJ2-3; TRBD1 matches 7 bases. From germline, CDR1 is PRHDT and CDR2 FYEKMQ (reference sequence). This CDR3 is 14 amino acids long. V shed 4 bases and J 10 bases; nucleotides not matched to a gene: 11. The CDR3 here is CASSYPQGSEAQYF. The DNA of the CDR3 is TGTGCCAGCAGCTATCCACAGGGGAGCGAGGCGCAGTATTTT.

The chain couples TRBV9 to TRBJ1-4; maybe TRBD1 (6 bases). Trimming shortened V by 2 bases and J by 11 bases, and 16 bases separated the two germline ends. Germline loops: CDR1 SGDLS, CDR2 YYNGEE. The CDR3 runs to 14 residues. CDR3 residues: CASSVSGEARKLFF. The CDR3 nucleotides read TGTGCCAGCAGCGTGTCAGGGGAAGCTCGGAAACTGTTTTTT.

In nucleotides, the CDR3 is TGTGCCAGCACCCCTTTGGGGGGCTACGAGCAGTACTTC. The encoded protein is CASTPLGGYEQYF. The rearrangement joins TRBV28 to TRBJ2-5; TRBD2 is a possible D gene (6 bases). Gene TRBJ2-7 matches the end of the DNA better, so the J call may be wrong. The CDR3 spans 13 residues. CDR1 and CDR2 from the germline V gene are MDHEN and SYDVKM.

The rearrangement links TRBV15 to TRBJ1-4; D not certain. Germline V gene data show CDR1 as LNHNV and CDR2 as YYDKDF (reference sequence). This CDR3 contains 13 residues. Deletions cut 5 bases from V and 0 bases from J, with 4 bases between. CDR3 sequence (DNA): TGTGCCACCAGCGAAACAACTAATGAAAAACTGTTTTTT. Its protein product is CATSETTNEKLFF.

This CDR3 is CASRDTGAGELFF. The CDR3 coding sequence is TGTGCCAGCAGGGATACGGGGGCCGGGGAGCTGTTTTTT. V and J are TRBV27 and TRBJ2-2; D perhaps matches TRBD2 (6 bases). The CDR3 runs 13 residues. V was clipped by 6 bases and J by 6 bases, with 11 bases between them. CDR1 and CDR2 from the germline V gene are MNHEY and SMNVEV (reference sequence).

V usage is TRBV5-6 and J usage is TRBJ1-1; D uncertain. Between the trimmed V and J ends, which lost 2 bases and 3 bases, there was a span of 17 bases. Germline values: CDR1 SGHDT, CDR2 YYEEEE. This CDR3 is built from 16 residues. CDR3: CASSFGEKVSYTEAFF. The CDR3 nucleotides are TGTGCCAGCAGCTTTGGAGAAAAGGTTTCGTACACTGAAGCTTTCTTT.

CDR3 in DNA: TGTGCCAGCAGCTTCAAAGCGGGCCAAGAGACCCAGTACTTC. Its translation is CASSFKAGQETQYF. The chain carries TRBV7-9 and TRBJ2-5; a weak D match, TRBD2 (6 bases). V lost 3 bases to trimming and J lost 1 base, with 9 bases between them. Germline V CDR1 and CDR2: SEHNR, FQNEAQ (reference sequence). The CDR3 is 14 amino acids.

The sample holds a few counts of this clone. V and J are TRBV4-1 and TRBJ1-3; D might be TRBD1 (6 bases). V lost 4 bases and J lost 0, with 10 bases in between. CDR1 MGHRA and CDR2 YSYEKL come from the germline V gene. This CDR3 is 15 amino acids long. CDR3 region: CASSPYRASGNTIYF. DNA of the CDR3: TGCGCCAGCAGCCCTTACAGGGCCTCTGGAAACACCATATATTTT.

The gene calls are TRBV7-8 and TRBJ1-4, with TRBD1 as a possible D gene (5 bases). In germline, CDR1 is SGHVS, CDR2 FQNEAQ. Trimming shortened V by 1 base and J by 0 bases, and 6 bases separated the two germline ends. The CDR3 consists of 15 residues. The CDR3 nucleotides read TGTGCCAGCAGCTTAGTGACAGCAACTAATGAAAAACTGTTTTTT. Translated, it gives CASSLVTATNEKLFF.

The chain uses TRBV19 and TRBJ1-2; D is unclear. The germline V gene has CDR1 LNHDA and CDR2 SQIVND (reference sequence). There are 15 residues in the CDR3. The V end was cut by 2 bases, the J end by 4 bases, with 14 bases between. CDR3 protein: CASSIWAEPAYGYTF. Written as DNA, the CDR3 is TGTGCCAGTAGTATATGGGCAGAACCCGCCTATGGCTACACCTTC.

V gene TRBV6-6 combines with J gene TRBJ2-7; D remains unclear. The CDR3 runs 15 residues. The germline V gene encodes CDR1 MNHNY and CDR2 SVGAGI (reference sequence). Trimming took 0 bases from V and 1 from J, leaving 10 bases between them. CDR3 sequence: CASSYSNPQSYEQYF. Here the CDR3 DNA reads TGTGCCAGCAGTTACTCCAACCCACAGTCCTACGAGCAGTACTTC.

The rearrangement joins TRBV28 to TRBJ2-1; D call uncertain. Trimming pared 6 bases from V and 6 bases from J, leaving 6 bases between. The CDR3 has 11 amino acids. Germline CDR1 and CDR2: MDHEN and SYDVKM. CDR3 protein: CASSPVNEQFF. CDR3 nucleotide sequence: TGTGCCAGCAGCCCGGTCAATGAGCAGTTCTTC.

This rearrangement joins TRBV11-1 to TRBJ1-1; TRBD1 might be the D (5 bases). Trimming stripped 5 bases from V and 8 bases from J, with 15 bases between. The CDR3 is 13 residues long. The germline gives CDR1 SGHAT, CDR2 FQDESV (reference sequence). The CDR3 reads CASSRAGDPEAFF. CDR3 DNA: TGTGCCAGCAGCCGGGCGGGGGACCCGGAAGCTTTCTTT.

This clone was picked up one time. The gene calls are TRBV5-4 and TRBJ2-7; 13 bases map to TRBD2. The CDR3 contains 16 residues. Germline trimming cut 4 bases from V and 6 bases from J; bases unmatched to any gene: 10. The germline V gene encodes CDR1 SGHNT and CDR2 YYREEE (reference sequence). The CDR3 sequence: CASSQTSGRASGEQYF. The CDR3 bases are TGTGCCAGCAGCCAAACTAGCGGGAGGGCCTCGGGCGAGCAGTACTTC.

J is TRBJ1-1 and V is TRBV4-1; the match to TRBD1 covers 10 bases. V was clipped by 5 bases and J by 11 bases; unmatched bases: 5. The CDR3 loop spans 12 amino acids. CDR1 MGHRA and CDR2 YSYEKL come from the germline V gene. The CDR3 loop reads CASSSGTGEAFF. In DNA form, the CDR3 reads TGCGCCAGCAGCTCCGGGACAGGGGAGGCTTTCTTT.

CDR3 residues: CASSSRESQTQYF. Written as DNA, the CDR3 is TGTGCCAGCAGCAGCCGGGAAAGTCAGACCCAGTACTTC. V and J are TRBV7-7 and TRBJ2-5; perhaps TRBD2 as D (5 bases). The V and J ends lost 5 bases and 6 bases respectively, with 13 bases between them. The length of the CDR3 is 13 residues. Germline V lookup: CDR1 SSHAT, CDR2 FNYEAQ (reference sequence). The whole variable domain, filled in from reference TRBV7-7 and TRBJ2-5, reads GAGVSQSPRYKVTKRGQDVTLRCDPISSHATLYWYQQALGQGPEFLTYFNYEAQPDKSGLPSDRFSAERPEGSISTLTIQRTEQRDSAMYRCASSSRESQTQYFGPGTRLLVL.

The chain joins TRBV7-2 to TRBJ2-7; TRBD2 might be the D (5 bases). V was cut by 1 base and J by 6 bases, with 10 bases left in between. The CDR3 sequence is 13 residues long. CDR1 is SGHTA and CDR2 is FQGNSA in the germline V gene. The CDR3 reads CASSLGRGSEQYF. DNA for the CDR3: TGTGCCAGCAGCTTAGGGAGAGGGTCCGAGCAGTACTTC.

This sequence joins TRBV5-1 and TRBJ1-2; D ambiguous. The CDR3 length is 14 residues. Trimming left V 0 bases short and J 8 bases short, with 14 bases between. Germline CDR1 reads SGHRS; CDR2 reads YFSETQ. The CDR3 nucleotides are TGCGCCAGCAGCTTGGAAAGGAATGGCTACGGCTACACCTTC. Residues: CASSLERNGYGYTF.

This clone has only one observation. The chain carries TRBV28 and TRBJ2-7, with D possibly being TRBD2 (5 bases). The germline V gene encodes CDR1 MDHEN and CDR2 SYDVKM. V was trimmed by 3 bases and J by 2 bases, leaving 14 bases between them. This CDR3 region has 15 residues. CDR3 sequence (DNA): TGTGCCAGCAGTTTGACACGAGCGGAGCCCTACGAGCAGTACTTC. Translating gives CASSLTRAEPYEQYF.

This chain uses TRBV10-3 with TRBJ2-5, with 8 bases aligning to TRBD2. The CDR3 loop spans 15 amino acids. The V gene's germline CDR1 is ENHRY and CDR2 SYGVKD. Germline trimming cut 2 bases from V and 5 bases from J; bases unmatched to any gene: 7. CDR3 protein: CAISEEDGTSETQYF. In DNA form, the CDR3 reads TGTGCCATCAGTGAGGAGGATGGGACTAGTGAGACCCAGTACTTC.

The rearrangement joins TRBV27 to TRBJ1-2; the match to TRBD1 covers 7 bases. Trimming took 4 bases from V and 0 from J; bases not matched to a gene: 2. Germline assignment: CDR1 MNHEY and CDR2 SMNVEV (reference sequence). The CDR3 covers 14 residues. This CDR3 reads CASSSGQANYGYTF. CDR3 nucleotide sequence: TGTGCCAGCAGTTCAGGACAGGCTAACTATGGCTACACCTTC.

Comment on this clone: Different DNA sequences within this sample yield the same CDR3. The chain carries TRBV28 and TRBJ2-5, with D tentatively TRBD1 (5 bases). The CDR3 has 13 amino acids. Trimming stripped 5 bases from V and 1 base from J, with 8 bases between. The germline CDR1 and CDR2 sequences are MDHEN and SYDVKM. CDR3: CASSPDSQETQYF. CDR3 nucleotide sequence: TGTGCCAGCAGTCCCGACAGCCAAGAGACCCAGTACTTC.

The genes are TRBV27 and TRBJ2-2, with 11 bases matching TRBD2. In germline, CDR1 is MNHEY, CDR2 SMNVEV (reference sequence). The CDR3 is 16 amino acids. With 2 bases clipped from V and 6 bases from J, the junction kept 5 bases outside the gene matches. CDR3 loop: CASSLGISGRAGELFF. In DNA form, the CDR3 reads TGTGCCAGCAGTTTAGGAATTAGCGGGAGGGCCGGGGAGCTGTTTTTT.

The V call is TRBV27, the J call TRBJ2-5; D gene unclear. The germline V gene encodes CDR1 MNHEY and CDR2 SMNVEV (reference sequence). Trimming cost V 5 bases and J 1 base, with 8 bases left between them. There are 13 residues in the CDR3. The CDR3 bases are TGTGCCAGCAGTCCCCTCCCCCAAGAGACCCAGTACTTC. The encoded protein is CASSPLPQETQYF.

The chain combines TRBV27 with TRBJ2-7, with 14 bases matching TRBD2. The germline gives CDR1 MNHEY, CDR2 SMNVEV (reference sequence). The CDR3 contains 16 residues. V trimming: 4 bases; J trimming: 4 bases; junction bases outside the gene matches: 6. CDR3 sequence (DNA): TGTGCCAGCAGTTCTGGGACTAGCGGGAGCAAGTACGAGCAGTACTTC. Amino acids: CASSSGTSGSKYEQYF.

V gene TRBV28 combines with J gene TRBJ1-1; D perhaps matches TRBD1 (6 bases). Germline CDR1 is MDHEN and CDR2 is SYDVKM. Between the trimmed V and J ends, which lost 3 bases and 6 bases, there was a span of 14 bases. The CDR3 contains 14 residues. The CDR3 loop reads CASSLRTQGAEAFF. CDR3 coding DNA: TGTGCCAGCAGTTTGCGAACACAGGGCGCTGAAGCTTTCTTT.

The rearrangement joins TRBV7-8 to TRBJ2-5; D assignment may be TRBD1 or TRBD2 (5 bases each). There are 14 residues in the CDR3. Per the germline V gene, CDR1 is SGHVS and CDR2 is FQNEAQ. V was shortened by 5 bases and J by 0 bases, with 10 bases between the two germline ends. CDR3 sequence: CASSPRGDQETQYF. DNA for the CDR3: TGTGCCAGCAGCCCCAGAGGGGACCAAGAGACCCAGTACTTC.

V is TRBV5-1 and J is TRBJ1-3; D not certain. The V and J ends lost 4 bases and 1 base respectively, with 15 bases between them. CDR1 and CDR2 (germline): SGHRS, YFSETQ. The CDR3 has 16 amino acids. This CDR3 reads CASSLDPVSSGNTIYF. The DNA for the CDR3 is TGCGCCAGCAGCCTGGACCCGGTTTCTTCTGGAAACACCATATATTTT.